A selection of T cell receptor beta chains follows, all from one sample in a study of T cells in Graves' hyperthyroidism and ophthalmopathy. From the multiplex PCR reads, TCRdb called clonotypes with MiXCR, one entry per CDR3 protein. The table records about 92,000 distinct CDR3 sequences, around 52% of them present only once. The sequenced sample consisted of blood. These receptors all stem from a woman aged 40 to 50 with Graves' hyperthyroidism. The CDR3 runs from the conserved cysteine through the conserved F or W. A D gene is named only where the DNA matches it firmly. Where a row states a size, it is once, few, many or the class of an expanded clone; other rows omit it.

v_gene: TRBV20-1
len: 13
abundance: -
j_gene: TRBJ1-5
d_gene: -
CDR3nt: TGCAGTACCCCCACCCGGGGCCAAGAGACCCAGCATTTT
CDR3aa: CSTPTRGQETQHF

v_gene: TRBV9
len: 8
abundance: -
j_gene: TRBJ2-6
d_gene: -
CDR3nt: TGTGCCAGCAACGTCCTGACTTTC
CDR3aa: CASNVLTF

v_gene: TRBV9
len: 11
abundance: -
j_gene: TRBJ2-7
d_gene: TRBD2
CDR3nt: TGTGCCAGCACCCGGGGGGGAGATCAGTACTTC
CDR3aa: CASTRGGDQYF

v_gene: TRBV7-9
len: 14
abundance: -
j_gene: TRBJ2-5
d_gene: -
CDR3nt: TGTGCCAGCAGCAGGGACGGCTTCCAAGAGACCCAGTACTTC
CDR3aa: CASSRDGFQETQYF

v_gene: TRBV7-2
len: 14
abundance: once
j_gene: TRBJ2-3
d_gene: TRBD2
CDR3nt: TGTGCCAGCTCACAGGGACTAGCCTCGGGTACGCAGTATTTT
CDR3aa: CASSQGLASGTQYF

v_gene: TRBV7-2
len: 14
abundance: few
j_gene: TRBJ2-7
d_gene: TRBD2
CDR3nt: TGTGCCTGGAGAATGGCGGGAGTGAACTACGAGCAGTACTTC
CDR3aa: CAWRMAGVNYEQYF

v_gene: TRBV20-1
len: 14
abundance: many
j_gene: TRBJ1-1
d_gene: -
CDR3nt: TGCAGTGCTAGAAAAGCAGGGATGAACACTGAAGCTTTCTTT
CDR3aa: CSARKAGMNTEAFF

v_gene: TRBV2
len: 13
abundance: few
j_gene: TRBJ2-7
d_gene: -
CDR3nt: TGTGCCAGCAGTGAACTTGGACTATACGAGCAGTACTTC
CDR3aa: CASSELGLYEQYF

v_gene: TRBV7-3
len: 10
abundance: few
j_gene: TRBJ2-7
d_gene: -
CDR3nt: TGTGCCCCCGGGGGTCACGAGCAGTACTTC
CDR3aa: CAPGGHEQYF

v_gene: TRBV20-1
len: 13
abundance: -
j_gene: TRBJ1-2
d_gene: -
CDR3nt: TGCAGTGCTAGTAGAGAGGGCCTCTATGGCTACACCTTC
CDR3aa: CSASREGLYGYTF

v_gene: TRBV5-1
len: 15
abundance: many
j_gene: TRBJ2-2
d_gene: TRBD1
CDR3nt: TGCGCCAGCAACTGGGACAGTCAGGACACCGGGGAGCTGTTTTTT
CDR3aa: CASNWDSQDTGELFF

v_gene: TRBV12-3/TRBV12-4
len: 14
abundance: many
j_gene: TRBJ1-1
d_gene: -
CDR3nt: TGTGCCAGCAGTTTTTGGGGTCTGGGCACTGAAGCTTTCTTT
CDR3aa: CASSFWGLGTEAFF

v_gene: TRBV6-5
len: 13
abundance: many
j_gene: TRBJ1-1
d_gene: -
CDR3nt: TGTGCCAGCAGTTACGGCATGAACACTGAAGCTTTCTTT
CDR3aa: CASSYGMNTEAFF

v_gene: TRBV10-3
len: 14
abundance: many
j_gene: TRBJ2-5
d_gene: TRBD2
CDR3nt: TGTGCCATCGCCCCAGCGGGAGAGTTGGAGACCCAGTACTTC
CDR3aa: CAIAPAGELETQYF

v_gene: TRBV29-1
len: 12
abundance: -
j_gene: TRBJ1-2
d_gene: -
CDR3nt: TGCAGCTTAGCGCAGGGCTACTATGGCTACACCTTC
CDR3aa: CSLAQGYYGYTF

v_gene: TRBV10-3
len: 13
abundance: medium-sized
j_gene: TRBJ1-2
d_gene: -
CDR3nt: TGTGCCATCAGCTCAGGGGCATCCAATGGCTACACCTTC
CDR3aa: CAISSGASNGYTF

v_gene: TRBV29-1
len: 13
abundance: -
j_gene: TRBJ1-5
d_gene: TRBD1
CDR3nt: TGCAGCGTTGGGACAGGGTTGAGTCAGCCCCAGCATTTT
CDR3aa: CSVGTGLSQPQHF

v_gene: TRBV7-2
len: 16
abundance: -
j_gene: TRBJ1-2
d_gene: TRBD1
CDR3nt: TGTGCCAGCAGTTCGGACAGGGCACGAGCTAACTATGGCTACACCTTC
CDR3aa: CASSSDRARANYGYTF

v_gene: TRBV5-1
len: 15
abundance: -
j_gene: TRBJ1-5
d_gene: -
CDR3nt: TGCGCCAGCAGCTTCGGACAGCGGGAAACTCAGCCCCAGCATTTT
CDR3aa: CASSFGQRETQPQHF

v_gene: TRBV29-1
len: 12
abundance: -
j_gene: TRBJ1-2
d_gene: TRBD1
CDR3nt: TGCAGCGTTGAACGGGACAGGGCCGGCTACACCTTC
CDR3aa: CSVERDRAGYTF

v_gene: TRBV7-2
len: 15
abundance: -
j_gene: TRBJ2-7
d_gene: TRBD2
CDR3nt: TGTGCCAGCAGCTTAGCTAGCGGGAGGGCGGGGGAGCAGTACTTC
CDR3aa: CASSLASGRAGEQYF

v_gene: TRBV14
len: 17
abundance: -
j_gene: TRBJ2-3
d_gene: TRBD2
CDR3nt: TGTGCCAGCAGTTCCACCCAACTAGCGGGAGGGACAGATACGCAGTATTTT
CDR3aa: CASSSTQLAGGTDTQYF

v_gene: TRBV10-3
len: 13
abundance: few
j_gene: TRBJ1-1
d_gene: -
CDR3nt: TGTGCCATCAGTCCTGGCGGGGACACTGAAGCTTTCTTT
CDR3aa: CAISPGGDTEAFF

v_gene: TRBV19
len: 15
abundance: -
j_gene: TRBJ2-7
d_gene: TRBD2
CDR3nt: TGTGCCAGTAGTTTAATAGCGGGAGACCTCTACGAGCAGTACTTC
CDR3aa: CASSLIAGDLYEQYF

v_gene: TRBV20-1
len: 12
abundance: many
j_gene: TRBJ2-5
d_gene: -
CDR3nt: TGCAGTGCTGGGGGAGCGTCAGAGACCCAGTACTTC
CDR3aa: CSAGGASETQYF

v_gene: TRBV4-2
len: 17
abundance: -
j_gene: TRBJ2-5
d_gene: TRBD1
CDR3nt: TGTGCCAGCAGCCAAAGGGGGCTGGGGACCGGGCAAGAGACCCAGTACTTC
CDR3aa: CASSQRGLGTGQETQYF

v_gene: TRBV6-1
len: 13
abundance: -
j_gene: TRBJ2-5
d_gene: TRBD1
CDR3nt: TGTGCCAGCAGTGAGGGACAGGGAGAGACCCAGTACTTC
CDR3aa: CASSEGQGETQYF

v_gene: TRBV9
len: 15
abundance: many
j_gene: TRBJ1-5
d_gene: -
CDR3nt: TGTGCCAGCAGCGCGACGGGGGCTAGCAATCAGCCCCAGCATTTT
CDR3aa: CASSATGASNQPQHF

v_gene: TRBV7-2
len: 15
abundance: -
j_gene: TRBJ1-4
d_gene: TRBD1
CDR3nt: TGTGCCAGCAGCTCCTACAGGGGTGCTAATGAAAAACCGTTTTTT
CDR3aa: CASSSYRGANEKPFF

v_gene: TRBV25-1
len: 15
abundance: -
j_gene: TRBJ2-7
d_gene: -
CDR3nt: TGTGCCACCCTGAGGCGTAAAGCGAGTCCCTACGAGCAGTACTTC
CDR3aa: CATLRRKASPYEQYF

v_gene: TRBV10-3
len: 11
abundance: -
j_gene: TRBJ1-1
d_gene: -
CDR3nt: TGTGCCATCAGTGCGGCCGGAGAAGCTTTCTTT
CDR3aa: CAISAAGEAFF

v_gene: TRBV29-1
len: 10
abundance: -
j_gene: TRBJ1-2
d_gene: -
CDR3nt: TGCAGCGTTGAAGGGGCGGGCTACACCTTC
CDR3aa: CSVEGAGYTF

v_gene: TRBV9
len: 13
abundance: -
j_gene: TRBJ1-4
d_gene: -
CDR3nt: TGTGCCAGCAGCGTGCCCCGGGAGGAAAAACTGTTTTTT
CDR3aa: CASSVPREEKLFF

v_gene: TRBV20-1
len: 13
abundance: -
j_gene: TRBJ1-2
d_gene: TRBD1
CDR3nt: TGCAGTGCTCATCCGGGACAGGGGTATGGCTACACCTTC
CDR3aa: CSAHPGQGYGYTF

v_gene: TRBV7-9
len: 12
abundance: -
j_gene: TRBJ2-2
d_gene: -
CDR3nt: TGTGCCAGCAGCCCCGGAGGAGGGGAGCTGTTTTTT
CDR3aa: CASSPGGGELFF

v_gene: TRBV10-3
len: 17
abundance: many
j_gene: TRBJ2-6
d_gene: -
CDR3nt: TGTGCCAGCGGGGGCGGGGGCGGTATTGATGGGGCCAACGTCCTGACTTTC
CDR3aa: CASGGGGGIDGANVLTF

v_gene: TRBV29-1
len: 12
abundance: -
j_gene: TRBJ1-1
d_gene: TRBD1
CDR3nt: TGCAGCGTCATACAGGGGGGCACTGAAGCTTTCTTT
CDR3aa: CSVIQGGTEAFF

v_gene: TRBV19
len: 14
abundance: medium-sized
j_gene: TRBJ1-5
d_gene: TRBD1
CDR3nt: TGTGCCAGTAGTACACAGGGGGCAGCTCAGCCCCAGCATTTT
CDR3aa: CASSTQGAAQPQHF

v_gene: TRBV7-9
len: 14
abundance: many
j_gene: TRBJ2-7
d_gene: -
CDR3nt: TGTGCCAGCAGCGCCGGGACACTGTCCTACGAGCAGTACTTC
CDR3aa: CASSAGTLSYEQYF

v_gene: TRBV6-6
len: 13
abundance: -
j_gene: TRBJ2-7
d_gene: -
CDR3nt: TGTGCCAGCAGAGGTAGCGACTCCTACGAGCAGTACTTC
CDR3aa: CASRGSDSYEQYF

v_gene: TRBV4-1
len: 14
abundance: few
j_gene: TRBJ1-6
d_gene: -
CDR3nt: TGCGCCAGCAGCCATACAGTGGTGGGTTCACCCCTCCACTTT
CDR3aa: CASSHTVVGSPLHF

v_gene: TRBV20-1
len: 14
abundance: -
j_gene: TRBJ2-7
d_gene: -
CDR3nt: TGCAGTGCTAGATGGGGGGGGGGCGGGTACGAGCAGTACTTC
CDR3aa: CSARWGGGGYEQYF

v_gene: TRBV6-5
len: 20
abundance: -
j_gene: TRBJ2-1
d_gene: TRBD1
CDR3nt: TGTGCCAGCAGTTACCCGGGCATCGGACAGGGGCCGTCCTCCCTCGATGAGCAGTTCTTC
CDR3aa: CASSYPGIGQGPSSLDEQFF

v_gene: TRBV6-5
len: 13
abundance: many
j_gene: TRBJ2-7
d_gene: -
CDR3nt: TGTGCCAGCAGTTACACCAGATACTACGAGCAGTACTTC
CDR3aa: CASSYTRYYEQYF

v_gene: TRBV7-9
len: 16
abundance: few
j_gene: TRBJ1-1
d_gene: -
CDR3nt: TGTGCCAGCAGCGAGCGGGGGGACACTCCGAACACTGAAGCTTTCTTT
CDR3aa: CASSERGDTPNTEAFF

v_gene: TRBV20-1
len: 15
abundance: -
j_gene: TRBJ2-6
d_gene: -
CDR3nt: TGCAGTGCTAGCGGTCTGGGCGAGGGGGCCAACGTCCTGACTTTC
CDR3aa: CSASGLGEGANVLTF

v_gene: TRBV19
len: 14
abundance: -
j_gene: TRBJ1-5
d_gene: TRBD1
CDR3nt: TGTGCCAGTAGTGTCGGGACAGGGTATCAGCCCCAGCATTTT
CDR3aa: CASSVGTGYQPQHF

v_gene: TRBV2
len: 15
abundance: medium-sized
j_gene: TRBJ2-5
d_gene: TRBD2
CDR3nt: TGTGCCAGCAGTGGGAGACTAGCGTTCCAAGAGACCCAGTACTTC
CDR3aa: CASSGRLAFQETQYF

v_gene: TRBV10-3
len: 11
abundance: many
j_gene: TRBJ1-1
d_gene: -
CDR3nt: TGTGCCATCAGTGACGGTACTGAAGCTTTCTTT
CDR3aa: CAISDGTEAFF

v_gene: TRBV27
len: 14
abundance: many
j_gene: TRBJ2-5
d_gene: -
CDR3nt: TGTGCCAGCAGTTTCCGGACGGGGTTAGAGACCCAGTACTTC
CDR3aa: CASSFRTGLETQYF

v_gene: TRBV2
len: 16
abundance: -
j_gene: TRBJ2-5
d_gene: TRBD2
CDR3nt: TGTGCCAGCAGTGCTAGGAGCGGGAGGGCCTTAGAGACCCAGTACTTC
CDR3aa: CASSARSGRALETQYF

v_gene: TRBV7-9
len: 15
abundance: -
j_gene: TRBJ2-7
d_gene: TRBD2
CDR3nt: TGTGCCAGCAGCAAAGCGGGAGAGCCCCCCTACGAGCAGTACTTC
CDR3aa: CASSKAGEPPYEQYF

v_gene: TRBV5-1
len: 16
abundance: many
j_gene: TRBJ1-1
d_gene: TRBD1
CDR3nt: TGCGCCAGCAGCATGACTTTTCAGGGGGAGAACACTGAAGCTTTCTTT
CDR3aa: CASSMTFQGENTEAFF

v_gene: TRBV29-1
len: 11
abundance: many
j_gene: TRBJ2-3
d_gene: -
CDR3nt: TGCAGCGTTGAGGGGGGCCATACGCAGTATTTT
CDR3aa: CSVEGGHTQYF